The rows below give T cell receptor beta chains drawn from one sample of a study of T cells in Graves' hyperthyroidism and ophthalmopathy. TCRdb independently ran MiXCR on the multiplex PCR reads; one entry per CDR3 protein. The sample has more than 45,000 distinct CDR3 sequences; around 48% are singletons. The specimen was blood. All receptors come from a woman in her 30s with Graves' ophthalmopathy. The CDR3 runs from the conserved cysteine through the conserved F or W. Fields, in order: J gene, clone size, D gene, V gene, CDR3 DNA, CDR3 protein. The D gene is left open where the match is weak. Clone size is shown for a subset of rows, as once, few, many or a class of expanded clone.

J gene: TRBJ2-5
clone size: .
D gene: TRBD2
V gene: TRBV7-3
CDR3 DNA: TGTGCCAGCAGCTTAAACGGGGCGGGAGTCTATGAGACCCAGTACTTC
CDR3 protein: CASSLNGAGVYETQYF

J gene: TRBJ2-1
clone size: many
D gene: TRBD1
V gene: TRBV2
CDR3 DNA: TGTGCCAGCATAAGGACAGGGGGCACGACAAATGAGCAGTTCTTC
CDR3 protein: CASIRTGGTTNEQFF

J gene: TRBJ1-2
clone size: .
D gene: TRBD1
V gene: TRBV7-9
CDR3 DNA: TGTGCCAGCAGCTTAGGTGGGACAGGGTTCTATGGCTACACCTTC
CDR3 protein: CASSLGGTGFYGYTF

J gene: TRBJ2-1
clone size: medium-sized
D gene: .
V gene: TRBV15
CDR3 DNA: TGTGCCACCAGCAGAGAGGGACGGGATGAGCAGTTCTTC
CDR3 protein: CATSREGRDEQFF

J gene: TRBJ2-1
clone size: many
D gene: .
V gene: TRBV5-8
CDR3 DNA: TGTGCCAGCGAAAAGAGGGGCAACTACAATGAGCAGTTCTTC
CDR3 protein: CASEKRGNYNEQFF

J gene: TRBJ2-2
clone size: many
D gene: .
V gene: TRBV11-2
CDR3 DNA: TGTGCCAGCAGCTTAAGGGAGGTAGTAGCCGGGGAGCTGTTTTTT
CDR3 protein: CASSLREVVAGELFF

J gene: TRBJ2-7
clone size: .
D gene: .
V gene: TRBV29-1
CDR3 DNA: TGCAGCGTTGGGACCAGCAGAGAGATCTCCTACGAGCAGTACTTC
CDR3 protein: CSVGTSREISYEQYF

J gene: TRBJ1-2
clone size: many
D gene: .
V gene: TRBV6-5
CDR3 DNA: TGTGCCAGCAGTTACTCGTGGGGAGACTCTAACTATGGCTACACCTTC
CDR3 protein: CASSYSWGDSNYGYTF

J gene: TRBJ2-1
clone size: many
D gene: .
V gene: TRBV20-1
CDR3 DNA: TGCAGTGCTAGAAGTTTAAGCTCCTACAATGAGCAGTTCTTC
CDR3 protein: CSARSLSSYNEQFF

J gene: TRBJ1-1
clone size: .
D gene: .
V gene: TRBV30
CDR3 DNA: TGTGCCTGGGCGAAAACAGGGAACACTGAAGCTTTCTTT
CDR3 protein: CAWAKTGNTEAFF

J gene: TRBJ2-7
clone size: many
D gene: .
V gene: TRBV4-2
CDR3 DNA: TGTGCCAGCAGCCAAGGCGACAAGCCCTACGAGCAGTACTTC
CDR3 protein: CASSQGDKPYEQYF

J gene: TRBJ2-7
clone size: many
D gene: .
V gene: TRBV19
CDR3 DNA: TGTGCCAGTAGTATCCTGAGTGGGGACTCCTACGAGCAGTACTTC
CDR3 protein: CASSILSGDSYEQYF

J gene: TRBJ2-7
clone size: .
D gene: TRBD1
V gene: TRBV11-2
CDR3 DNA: TGTGCCAGCAGCTTAGGCCTTCCCTGGACAGGGATTTCCTGCGAGCAGTACTTC
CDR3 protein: CASSLGLPWTGISCEQYF

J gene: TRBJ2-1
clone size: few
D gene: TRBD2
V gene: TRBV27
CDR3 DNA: TGTGCCAGCAGTCTCTTAACTAGCGGGAGCTCCTACAATGAGCAGTTCTTC
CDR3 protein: CASSLLTSGSSYNEQFF

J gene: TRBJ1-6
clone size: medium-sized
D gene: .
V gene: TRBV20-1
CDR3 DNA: TGCAGCATGGCGGGGGATAATTCACCCCTCCACTTT
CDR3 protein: CSMAGDNSPLHF

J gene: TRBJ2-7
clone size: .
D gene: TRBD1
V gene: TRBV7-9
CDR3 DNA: TGTGCCAGCAGCGGCGACAGGGTGCTTTTACGGGAGCAGTACTTC
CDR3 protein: CASSGDRVLLREQYF

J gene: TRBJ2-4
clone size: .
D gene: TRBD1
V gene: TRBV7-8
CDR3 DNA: TGTGCCAGCAGCCAACTCGGACAGGGGCCTGGAAACATTCAGTACTTC
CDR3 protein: CASSQLGQGPGNIQYF

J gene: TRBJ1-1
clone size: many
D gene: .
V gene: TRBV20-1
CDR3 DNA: TGCAGTGCTTCCCCGGGAGGGTGGAGGATGAACACTGAAGCTTTCTTT
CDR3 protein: CSASPGGWRMNTEAFF

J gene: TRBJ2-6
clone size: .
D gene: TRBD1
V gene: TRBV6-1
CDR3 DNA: TGTGCCAGCAGTGCGGACAGGATCACTGAAGCTTTC
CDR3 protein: CASSADRITEAF

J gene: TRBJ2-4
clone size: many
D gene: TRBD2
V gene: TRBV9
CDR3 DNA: TGTGCCAGCAGCGAGGGGGGGGGACTAGCTGGCATTCAGTACTTC
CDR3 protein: CASSEGGGLAGIQYF

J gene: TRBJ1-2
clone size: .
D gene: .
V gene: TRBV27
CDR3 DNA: TGTGCCAGCAGTTTTTCAGGGACAAGGATGAACTATGGCTACACCTTC
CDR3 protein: CASSFSGTRMNYGYTF

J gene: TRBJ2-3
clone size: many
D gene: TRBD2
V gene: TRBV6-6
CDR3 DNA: TGTGCCAGCAGTTATCAGCGGGAGGCGGCAGATACGCAGTATTTT
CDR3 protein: CASSYQREAADTQYF

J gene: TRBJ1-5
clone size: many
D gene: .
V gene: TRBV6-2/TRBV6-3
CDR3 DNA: TGTGCCAGCAGTTATGATAGCAATCAGCCCCAGCATTTT
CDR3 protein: CASSYDSNQPQHF

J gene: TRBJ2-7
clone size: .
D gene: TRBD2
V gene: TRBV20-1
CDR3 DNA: TGCAGTGCTATTGGTCTCCTTAATAGCGGGGCTGGCGAGCAGTACTTC
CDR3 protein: CSAIGLLNSGAGEQYF

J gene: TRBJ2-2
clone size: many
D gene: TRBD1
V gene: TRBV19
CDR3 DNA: TGTGCCAGTAGTATGACAGGGGTTGCCGGGGAGCTGTTTTTT
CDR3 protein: CASSMTGVAGELFF

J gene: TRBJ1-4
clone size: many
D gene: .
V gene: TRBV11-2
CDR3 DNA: TGTGCCAGCAGCTCGACAGGTCGAGATGAAAAACTGTTTTTT
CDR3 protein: CASSSTGRDEKLFF

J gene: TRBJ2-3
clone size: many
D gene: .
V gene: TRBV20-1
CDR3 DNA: TGCAGTGCTCTAGGGGAAGGATTCACAGATACGCAGTATTTT
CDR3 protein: CSALGEGFTDTQYF

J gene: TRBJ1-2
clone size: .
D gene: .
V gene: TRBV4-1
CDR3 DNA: TGCGCCAGCAGCCTCCACGACAGGCCTAACTATGGCTACACCTTC
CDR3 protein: CASSLHDRPNYGYTF

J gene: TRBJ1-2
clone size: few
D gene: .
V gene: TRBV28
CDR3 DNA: TGTGCCAGCAGTACCGGCAGGGGTTCCCAACGTGGAGGCTACACCTTC
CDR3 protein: CASSTGRGSQRGGYTF

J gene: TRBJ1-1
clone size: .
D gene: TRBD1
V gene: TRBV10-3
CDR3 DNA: TGTGCCATCAGGCCCCGGGACAGTGGGATGAGCACGGAAGCTTTCTTT
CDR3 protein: CAIRPRDSGMSTEAFF

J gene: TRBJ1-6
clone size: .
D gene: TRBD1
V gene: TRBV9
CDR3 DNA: TGTGCCAGCAGCGTACCGGGACAGGGGTTTAAATCACCCCTCCACTTT
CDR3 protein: CASSVPGQGFKSPLHF

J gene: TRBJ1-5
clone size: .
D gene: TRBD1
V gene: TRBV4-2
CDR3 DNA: TGTGCCAGCAGCCAAGAACTAGAACAGGGGGCGATAGGCGTTCATCCCCAGCATTTT
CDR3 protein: CASSQELEQGAIGVHPQHF

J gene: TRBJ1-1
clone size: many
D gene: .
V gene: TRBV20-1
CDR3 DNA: TGCAGTGGCGCTGAAGCTTTCTTT
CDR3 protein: CSGAEAFF

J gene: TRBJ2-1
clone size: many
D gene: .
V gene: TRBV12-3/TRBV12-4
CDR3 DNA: TGTGCCAGCAGTCTAAATCAGGGTGAGCAGTTCTTC
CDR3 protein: CASSLNQGEQFF

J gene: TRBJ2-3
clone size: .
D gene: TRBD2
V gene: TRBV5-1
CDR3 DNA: TGCGCCAGCAGCTTGACTAGCGTGGGGAATGAGCAGTATTTT
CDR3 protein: CASSLTSVGNEQYF

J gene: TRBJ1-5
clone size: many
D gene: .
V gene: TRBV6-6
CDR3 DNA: TGTGCCAGCAGTTGCATGGGTCAGCCCCAGCATTTT
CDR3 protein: CASSCMGQPQHF

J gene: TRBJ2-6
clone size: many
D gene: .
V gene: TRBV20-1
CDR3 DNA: TGCAGTGCAAAACGAGGGGGCTCTGGGGCCAACGTCCTGACTTTC
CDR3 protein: CSAKRGGSGANVLTF

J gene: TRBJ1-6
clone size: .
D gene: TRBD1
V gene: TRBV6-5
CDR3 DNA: TGTGCCAGCAGTCAGTGGCTGACAGGGGAAACGATGGTTTCACCCCTCCACTTT
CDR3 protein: CASSQWLTGETMVSPLHF

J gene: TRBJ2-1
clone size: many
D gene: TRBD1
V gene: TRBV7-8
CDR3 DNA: TGTGCCAGCAGCAGACAGGGCTACAATGAGCAGTTCTTC
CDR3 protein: CASSRQGYNEQFF

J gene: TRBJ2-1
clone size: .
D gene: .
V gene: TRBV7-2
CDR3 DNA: TGTGCCAGCAGGCCTACGTACAATGAGCAGTTCTTC
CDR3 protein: CASRPTYNEQFF

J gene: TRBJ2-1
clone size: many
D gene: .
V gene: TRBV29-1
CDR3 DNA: TGCAGCTTTAAAGGGGAACTATCGGGTGAGCAGTTCTTC
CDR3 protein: CSFKGELSGEQFF

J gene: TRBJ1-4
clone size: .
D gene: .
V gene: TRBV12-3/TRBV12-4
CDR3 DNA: TGTGCCAGCAGTTCGTTGACAAAGCCACGGGAAAAACTGTTTTTT
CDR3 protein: CASSSLTKPREKLFF

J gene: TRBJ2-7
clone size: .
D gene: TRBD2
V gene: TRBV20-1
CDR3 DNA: TGCAGTGCTACAGGGACTAGCGGGAGGTATACCGCCTACGAGCAGTACTTC
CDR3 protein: CSATGTSGRYTAYEQYF

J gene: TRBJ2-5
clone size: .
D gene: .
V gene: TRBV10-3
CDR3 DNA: TGTGCCATCAGTCGGACGGACCAAGAGACCCAGTACTTC
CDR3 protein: CAISRTDQETQYF

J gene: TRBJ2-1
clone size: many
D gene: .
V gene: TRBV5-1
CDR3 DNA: TGCGCCAGCAGCACCGCTAGCTACTACAATGAGCAGTTCTTC
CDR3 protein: CASSTASYYNEQFF

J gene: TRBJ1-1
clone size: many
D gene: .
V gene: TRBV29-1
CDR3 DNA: TGCAGCGTTGGTGAGGGGTCGACGAACACTGAAGCTTTCTTT
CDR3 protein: CSVGEGSTNTEAFF

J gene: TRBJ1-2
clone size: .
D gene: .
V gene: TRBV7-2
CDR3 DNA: TGTGCCAGCAGCTTAGTGGGGAGGGAGGACTATGGCTACACCTTC
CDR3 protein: CASSLVGREDYGYTF

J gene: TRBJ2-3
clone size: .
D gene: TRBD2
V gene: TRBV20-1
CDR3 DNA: TGCAGTCTCATATCCGGGACTAGTGGGACCTCAGATACGCCGTATTTC
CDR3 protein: CSLISGTSGTSDTPYF

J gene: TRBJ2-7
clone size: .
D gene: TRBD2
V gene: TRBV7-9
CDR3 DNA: TGTGCCAGCAGACCGGGACTAGCGGGAGTGGTAGGCGAGCAGTACTTC
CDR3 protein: CASRPGLAGVVGEQYF

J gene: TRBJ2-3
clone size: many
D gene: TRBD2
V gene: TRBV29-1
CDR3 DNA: TGCAGCGTTGAAGGATTAACTAGCGGGACCGATAGCACAGATACGCAGTATTTT
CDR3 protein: CSVEGLTSGTDSTDTQYF

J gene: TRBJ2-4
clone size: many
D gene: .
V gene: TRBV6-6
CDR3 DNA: TGTGCCAGCAGTTACGGCAAAAACATTCAGTACTTC
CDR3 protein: CASSYGKNIQYF

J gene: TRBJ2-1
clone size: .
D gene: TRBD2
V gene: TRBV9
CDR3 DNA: TGTGCCAGCAGCGTCGGACTAGCGGGTAATTCCTACAATGAGCAGTTCTTC
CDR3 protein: CASSVGLAGNSYNEQFF

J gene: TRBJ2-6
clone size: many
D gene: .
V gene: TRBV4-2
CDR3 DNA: TGTGCCAGCAGCCAAGCCGGGGAAGGGGCCAACGTCCTGACTTTC
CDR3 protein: CASSQAGEGANVLTF

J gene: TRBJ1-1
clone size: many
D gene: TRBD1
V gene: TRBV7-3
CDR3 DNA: TGTGCCAGCAGCGCAAGGGGGCGCCTTTCTGAAGCTTTCTTT
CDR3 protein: CASSARGRLSEAFF